This is a list of T cell receptor beta chains from one sample in a study of cytomegalovirus exposure and HLA in healthy donors. TCRdb's copy holds only in-frame clones and misses some; the assay was immunoSEQ multiplex PCR. This sample yields 220,000 or so clones, of which about 74% are seen a single time; roughly 2% belongs to the top ten. The sequencing input was PBMCs. The receptors derive from a woman aged 25-40 years in good health and CMV-seronegative. Both conserved end residues are part of each CDR3. The order of the fields is clone size, D gene, J gene, V gene, CDR3 protein, CDR3 DNA. The D gene is left open where the match is weak. Rows give clone size only sometimes, using once, few, many, or a class for an expanded clone.

. . TRBJ1-1 TRBV15 CATSRAPNTEAFF TGTGCCACCAGCAGAGCCCCAAACACTGAAGCTTTCTTT
. TRBD2 TRBJ2-7 TRBV14 CASSRDLAGGPYEQYF TGTGCCAGCAGCCGCGACCTAGCGGGAGGTCCCTACGAGCAGTACTTC
. TRBD1 TRBJ2-1 TRBV27 CASSRKGAYYNEQFF TGTGCCAGCAGTAGAAAGGGGGCGTATTACAATGAGCAGTTCTTC
. TRBD1 TRBJ1-5 TRBV6-1 CASSETGDSQPQHF TGTGCCAGCAGTGAGACCGGGGACAGTCAGCCCCAGCATTTT
. . TRBJ1-1 TRBV6-5 CASSYSPGTEAFF TGTGCCAGCAGTTACTCGCCAGGGACTGAAGCTTTCTTT
. TRBD1 TRBJ2-6 TRBV6-1 CASSEAGQGAPGANVLTF TGTGCCAGCAGTGAAGCCGGACAGGGGGCGCCTGGGGCCAACGTCCTGACTTTC
. . TRBJ1-5 TRBV30 CAWSSEVSNQPQHF TGTGCCTGGAGTTCAGAAGTGAGCAATCAGCCCCAGCATTTT
. . TRBJ2-1 TRBV7-9 CASSDSLDEQFF TGTGCCAGCAGCGACTCATTGGATGAGCAGTTCTTC
. TRBD2 TRBJ2-3 TRBV27 CASSLMGLAGADTQYF TGTGCCAGCAGTTTAATGGGACTAGCGGGAGCAGATACGCAGTATTTT
. . TRBJ1-3 TRBV7-9 CSSHEGRDSGNTIYF TGTTCCAGCCATGAGGGGCGGGACTCTGGAAACACCATATATTTT
. TRBD1 TRBJ2-3 TRBV2 CASTPDRPGTDTQYF TGTGCCAGCACCCCGGACAGGCCTGGGACAGATACGCAGTATTTT
. TRBD2 TRBJ2-1 TRBV27 CASTFAGVSNEQFF TGTGCCAGCACCTTTGCGGGAGTAAGCAATGAGCAGTTCTTC
few . TRBJ2-3 TRBV11-2 CASSLVGGKSHTDTQYF TGTGCCAGCAGCTTAGTCGGGGGTAAATCCCACACAGATACGCAGTATTTT
. . TRBJ1-2 TRBV18 CASSPQGEGAGYTF TGTGCCAGCTCACCACAGGGGGAGGGAGCTGGCTACACCTTC
. . TRBJ1-5 TRBV5-1 CASSLDGGGGNQPQHF TGCGCCAGCAGCTTGGATGGCGGGGGTGGCAATCAGCCCCAGCATTTT
. . TRBJ2-5 TRBV7-2 CASSSITWEQYF TGTGCCAGCAGCTCGATCACCTGGGAGCAGTACTTC
. TRBD2 TRBJ2-1 TRBV2 CASRWASGDDEQFF TGTGCCAGCAGGTGGGCTAGCGGGGACGATGAGCAGTTCTTC
. TRBD2 TRBJ2-3 TRBV10-2 CASSEGRGGRDTQYF TGCGCCAGCAGTGAAGGGCGGGGGGGCCGGGATACGCAGTATTTT
. . TRBJ2-5 TRBV10-3 CAISGLAEETQYF TGTGCCATCAGTGGGCTCGCGGAAGAGACCCAGTACTTC
. . TRBJ1-2 TRBV7-9 CASSLDVGGYTF TGTGCCAGCAGCTTAGATGTCGGTGGCTACACCTTC
. . TRBJ1-3 TRBV7-9 CSSSSGFAGNTIYF TGTTCCAGCAGCTCAGGTTTCGCTGGAAACACCATATATTTT
. . TRBJ2-5 TRBV5-6 CASVQQGEETQYF TGTGCCAGCGTACAACAGGGAGAAGAGACCCAGTACTTC
. TRBD1 TRBJ2-1 TRBV27 CASSAQGVYNEQFF TGTGCCAGCAGCGCCCAGGGGGTATACAATGAGCAGTTCTTC
. . TRBJ1-1 TRBV10-3 CATGGGDTEAFF TGTGCCACCGGGGGTGGTGATACTGAAGCTTTCTTT